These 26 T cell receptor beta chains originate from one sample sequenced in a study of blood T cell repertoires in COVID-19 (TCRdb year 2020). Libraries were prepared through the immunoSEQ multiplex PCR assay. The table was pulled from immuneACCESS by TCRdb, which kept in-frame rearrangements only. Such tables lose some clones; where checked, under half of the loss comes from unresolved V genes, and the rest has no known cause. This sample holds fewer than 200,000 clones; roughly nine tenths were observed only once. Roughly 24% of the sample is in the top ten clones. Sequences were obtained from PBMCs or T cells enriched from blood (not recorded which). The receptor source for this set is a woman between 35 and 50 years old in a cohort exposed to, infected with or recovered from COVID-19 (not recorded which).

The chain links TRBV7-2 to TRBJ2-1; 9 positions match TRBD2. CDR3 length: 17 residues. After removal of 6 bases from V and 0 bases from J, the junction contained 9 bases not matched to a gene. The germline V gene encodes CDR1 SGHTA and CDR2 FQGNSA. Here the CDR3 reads CASRTISGSNSYNEQFF. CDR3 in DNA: TGTGCCAGCAGAACCATTAGCGGGAGTAACTCCTACAATGAGCAGTTCTTC.

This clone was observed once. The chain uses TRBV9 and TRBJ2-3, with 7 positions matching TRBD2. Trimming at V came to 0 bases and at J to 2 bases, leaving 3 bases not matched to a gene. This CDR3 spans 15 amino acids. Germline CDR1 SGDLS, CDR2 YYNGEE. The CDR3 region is CASSVGGLITDTQYF. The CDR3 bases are TGTGCCAGCAGCGTAGGGGGACTAATCACAGATACGCAGTATTTT.

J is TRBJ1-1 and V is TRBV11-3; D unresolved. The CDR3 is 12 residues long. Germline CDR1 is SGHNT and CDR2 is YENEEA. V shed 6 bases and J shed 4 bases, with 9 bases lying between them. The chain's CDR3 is CASSSRSTEAFF. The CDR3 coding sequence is TGTGCCAGCAGTTCCAGAAGCACTGAAGCTTTCTTT.

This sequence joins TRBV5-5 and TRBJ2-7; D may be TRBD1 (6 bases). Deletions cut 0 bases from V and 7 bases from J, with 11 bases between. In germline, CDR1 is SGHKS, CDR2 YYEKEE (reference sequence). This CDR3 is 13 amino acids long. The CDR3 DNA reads TGTGCCAGCAGCTTGGACCCGGGACATGAGCAGTACTTC. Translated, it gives CASSLDPGHEQYF.

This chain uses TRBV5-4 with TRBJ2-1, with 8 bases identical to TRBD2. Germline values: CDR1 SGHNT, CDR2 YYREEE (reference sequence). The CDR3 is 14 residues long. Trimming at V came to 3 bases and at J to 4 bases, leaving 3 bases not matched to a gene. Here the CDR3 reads CASSSGGGYNEQFF. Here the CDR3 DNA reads TGTGCCAGCAGCTCCGGGGGGGGTTACAATGAGCAGTTCTTC.

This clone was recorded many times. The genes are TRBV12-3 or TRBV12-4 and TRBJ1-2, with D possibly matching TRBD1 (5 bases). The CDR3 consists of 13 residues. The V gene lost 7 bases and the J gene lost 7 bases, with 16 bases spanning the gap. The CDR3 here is CASTIGGGTGYTF. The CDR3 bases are TGTGCCAGCACTATTGGCGGGGGAACTGGCTACACCTTC.

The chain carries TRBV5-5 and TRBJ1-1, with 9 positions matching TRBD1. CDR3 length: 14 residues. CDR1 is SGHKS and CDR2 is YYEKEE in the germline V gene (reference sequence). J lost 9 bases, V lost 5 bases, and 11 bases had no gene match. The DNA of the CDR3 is TGTGCCAGCAGGTTACCGGGACAGGGACCTAAAGCTTTCTTT. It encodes CASRLPGQGPKAFF.

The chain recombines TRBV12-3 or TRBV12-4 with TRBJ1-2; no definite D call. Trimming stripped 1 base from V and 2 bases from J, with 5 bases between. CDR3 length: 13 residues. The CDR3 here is CASSLDSNYGYTF. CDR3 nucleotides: TGTGCCAGCAGTTTAGACTCAAACTATGGCTACACCTTC.

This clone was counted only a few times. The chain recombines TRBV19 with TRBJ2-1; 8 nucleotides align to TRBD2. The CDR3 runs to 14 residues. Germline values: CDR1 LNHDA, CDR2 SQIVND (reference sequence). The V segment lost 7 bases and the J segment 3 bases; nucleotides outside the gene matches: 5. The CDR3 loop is CASKTGGHYNEQFF. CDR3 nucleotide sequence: TGTGCCAGTAAGACGGGGGGGCACTACAATGAGCAGTTCTTC. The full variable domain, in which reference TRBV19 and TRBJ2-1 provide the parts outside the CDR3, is DGGITQSPKYLFRKEGQNVTLSCEQNLNHDAMYWYRQDPGQGLRLIYYSQIVNDFQKGDIAEGYSVSREKKESFPLTVTSAQKNPTAFYLCASKTGGHYNEQFFGPGTRLTVL.

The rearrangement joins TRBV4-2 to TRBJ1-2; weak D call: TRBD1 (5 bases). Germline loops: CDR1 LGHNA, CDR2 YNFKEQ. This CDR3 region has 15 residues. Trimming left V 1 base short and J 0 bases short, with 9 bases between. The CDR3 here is CASSQGQRANYGYTF. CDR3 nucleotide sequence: TGTGCCAGCAGCCAAGGACAGCGAGCTAACTATGGCTACACCTTC.

The CDR3 spells CASSQHLTFSTGRWYEQYF. The CDR3 DNA reads as TGTGCCAGCAGCCAACACCTCACCTTCTCGACAGGGAGGTGGTACGAGCAGTACTTC. V is TRBV5-5 and J is TRBJ2-7; a possible D gene is TRBD1 (7 bases). This CDR3 contains 19 residues. Germline loops: CDR1 SGHKS, CDR2 YYEKEE (reference sequence). Trimming cost V 4 bases and J 4 bases, with 30 bases left between them.

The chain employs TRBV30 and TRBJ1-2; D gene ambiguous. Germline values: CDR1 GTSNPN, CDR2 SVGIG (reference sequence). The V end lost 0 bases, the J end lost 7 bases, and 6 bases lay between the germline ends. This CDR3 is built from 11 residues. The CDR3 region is CAWSVRIGYTF. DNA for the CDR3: TGTGCCTGGAGTGTGCGGATTGGCTACACCTTC.

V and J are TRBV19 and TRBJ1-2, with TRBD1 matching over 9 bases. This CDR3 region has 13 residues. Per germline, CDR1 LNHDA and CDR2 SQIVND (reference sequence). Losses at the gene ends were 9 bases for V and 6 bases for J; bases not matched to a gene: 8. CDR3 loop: CASRTGAGNGYTF. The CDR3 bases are TGTGCCAGCAGGACAGGGGCTGGTAATGGCTACACCTTC. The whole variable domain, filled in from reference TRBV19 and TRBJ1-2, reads DGGITQSPKYLFRKEGQNVTLSCEQNLNHDAMYWYRQDPGQGLRLIYYSQIVNDFQKGDIAEGYSVSREKKESFPLTVTSAQKNPTAFYLCASRTGAGNGYTFGSGTRLTVV.

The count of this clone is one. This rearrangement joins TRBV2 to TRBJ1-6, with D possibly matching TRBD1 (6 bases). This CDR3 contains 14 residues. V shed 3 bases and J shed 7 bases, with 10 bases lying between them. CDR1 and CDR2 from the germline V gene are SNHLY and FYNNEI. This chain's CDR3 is CASSDTGLNSPLHF. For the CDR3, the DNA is TGTGCCAGCAGTGATACAGGGTTAAATTCACCCCTCCACTTT.

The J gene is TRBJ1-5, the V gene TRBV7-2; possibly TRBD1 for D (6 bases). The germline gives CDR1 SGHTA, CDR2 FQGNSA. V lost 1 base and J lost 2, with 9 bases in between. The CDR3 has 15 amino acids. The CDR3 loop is CASSLGRGGNQPQHF. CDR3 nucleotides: TGTGCCAGCAGCTTAGGCAGGGGAGGCAATCAGCCCCAGCATTTT.

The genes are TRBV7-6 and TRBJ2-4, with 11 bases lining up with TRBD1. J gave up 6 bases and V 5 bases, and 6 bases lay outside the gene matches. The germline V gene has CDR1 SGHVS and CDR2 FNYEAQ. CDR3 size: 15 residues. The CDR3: CASSPGQGVGNIQYF. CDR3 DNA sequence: TGTGCCAGCAGCCCGGGACAGGGGGTGGGAAACATTCAGTACTTC.

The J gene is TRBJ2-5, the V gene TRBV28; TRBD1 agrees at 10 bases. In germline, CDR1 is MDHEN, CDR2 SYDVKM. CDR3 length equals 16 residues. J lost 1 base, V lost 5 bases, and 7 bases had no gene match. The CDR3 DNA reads TGTGCCAGCAGTAAGACAGGGGGCGCGCCCCAAGAGACCCAGTACTTC. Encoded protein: CASSKTGGAPQETQYF.

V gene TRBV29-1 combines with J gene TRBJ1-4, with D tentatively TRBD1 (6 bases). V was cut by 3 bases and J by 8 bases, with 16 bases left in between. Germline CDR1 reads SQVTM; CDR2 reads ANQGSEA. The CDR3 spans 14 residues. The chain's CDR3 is CSVDTGTSVEKLFF. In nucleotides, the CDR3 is TGCAGCGTTGATACCGGGACAAGTGTAGAAAAACTGTTTTTT.

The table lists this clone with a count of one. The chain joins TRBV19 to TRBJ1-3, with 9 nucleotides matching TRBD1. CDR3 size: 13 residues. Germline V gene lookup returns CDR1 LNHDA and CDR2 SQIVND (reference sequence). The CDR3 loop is CADRGDSGNTIYF. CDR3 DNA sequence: TGTGCGGACAGGGGAGATTCTGGAAACACCATATATTTT.

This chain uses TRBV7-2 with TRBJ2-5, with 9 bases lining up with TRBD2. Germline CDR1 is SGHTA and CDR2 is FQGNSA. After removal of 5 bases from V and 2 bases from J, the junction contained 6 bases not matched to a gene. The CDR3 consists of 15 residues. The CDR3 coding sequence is TGTGCCAGCAGCAGATTAGCGGGGGTGCAAGAGACCCAGTACTTC. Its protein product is CASSRLAGVQETQYF. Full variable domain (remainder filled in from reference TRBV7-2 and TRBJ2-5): GAGVSQSPSNKVTEKGKDVELRCDPISGHTALYWYRQSLGQGLEFLIYFQGNSAPDKSGLPSDRFSAERTGGSVSTLTIQRTQQEDSAVYLCASSRLAGVQETQYFGPGTRLLVL.

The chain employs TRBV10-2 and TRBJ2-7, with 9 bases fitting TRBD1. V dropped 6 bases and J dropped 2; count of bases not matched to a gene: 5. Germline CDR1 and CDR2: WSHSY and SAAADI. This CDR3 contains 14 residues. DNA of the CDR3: TGCGCCAGCAGGGGACAGGGCCCAACCTACGAGCAGTACTTC. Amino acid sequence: CASRGQGPTYEQYF.

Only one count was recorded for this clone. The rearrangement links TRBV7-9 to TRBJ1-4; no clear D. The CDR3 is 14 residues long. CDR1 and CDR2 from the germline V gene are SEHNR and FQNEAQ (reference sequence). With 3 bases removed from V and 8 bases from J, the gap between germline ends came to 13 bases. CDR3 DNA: TGTGCCAGCAGCTTTCGAGGGCTCGGCGAAAAACTGTTTTTT. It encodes CASSFRGLGEKLFF. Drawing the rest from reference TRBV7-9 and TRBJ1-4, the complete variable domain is DTGVSQNPRHKITKRGQNVTFRCDPISEHNRLYWYRQTLGQGPEFLTYFQNEAQLEKSRLLSDRFSAERPKGSFSTLEIQRTEQGDSAMYLCASSFRGLGEKLFFGSGTQLSVL.

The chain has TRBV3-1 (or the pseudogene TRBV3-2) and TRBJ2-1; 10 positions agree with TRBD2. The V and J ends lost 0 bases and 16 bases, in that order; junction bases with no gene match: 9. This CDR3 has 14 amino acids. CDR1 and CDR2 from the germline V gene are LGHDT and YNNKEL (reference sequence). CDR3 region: CASSQDRASGGPFF. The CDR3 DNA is TGTGCCAGCAGCCAAGATAGGGCTAGCGGGGGACCATTCTTC.

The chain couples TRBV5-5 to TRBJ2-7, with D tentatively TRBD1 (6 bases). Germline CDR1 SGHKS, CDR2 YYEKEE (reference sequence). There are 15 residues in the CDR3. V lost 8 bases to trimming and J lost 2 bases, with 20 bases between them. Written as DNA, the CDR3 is TGTGCCAGTCAGCTGGGGCTGGGGGCAGCCTACGAGCAGTACTTC. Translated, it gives CASQLGLGAAYEQYF.

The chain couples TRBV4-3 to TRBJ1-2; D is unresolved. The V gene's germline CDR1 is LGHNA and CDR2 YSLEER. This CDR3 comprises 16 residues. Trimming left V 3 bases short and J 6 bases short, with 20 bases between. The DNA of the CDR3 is TGCGCCAGCAGCCAGGGGTTCAACGGTCCTAGCGATGGCTACACCTTC. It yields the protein CASSQGFNGPSDGYTF.

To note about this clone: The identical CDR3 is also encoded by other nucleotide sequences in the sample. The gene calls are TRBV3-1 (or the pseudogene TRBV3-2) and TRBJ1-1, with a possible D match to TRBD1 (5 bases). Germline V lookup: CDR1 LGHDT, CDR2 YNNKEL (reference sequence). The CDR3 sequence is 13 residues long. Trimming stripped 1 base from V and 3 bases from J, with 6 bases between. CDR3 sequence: CASSQGRDTEAFF. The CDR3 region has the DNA TGTGCCAGCAGCCAAGGCAGGGACACTGAAGCTTTCTTT.